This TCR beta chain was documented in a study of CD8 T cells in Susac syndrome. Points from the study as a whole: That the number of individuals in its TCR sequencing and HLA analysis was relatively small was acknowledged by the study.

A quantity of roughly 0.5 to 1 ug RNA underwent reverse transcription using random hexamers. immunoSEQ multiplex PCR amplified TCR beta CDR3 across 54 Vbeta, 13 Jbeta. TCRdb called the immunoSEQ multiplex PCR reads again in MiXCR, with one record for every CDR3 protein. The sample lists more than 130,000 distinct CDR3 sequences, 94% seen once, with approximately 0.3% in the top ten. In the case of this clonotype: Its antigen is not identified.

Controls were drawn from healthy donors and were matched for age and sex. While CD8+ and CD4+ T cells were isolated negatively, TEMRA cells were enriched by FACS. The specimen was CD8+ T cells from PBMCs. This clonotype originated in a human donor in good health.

For the CDR3, the DNA is TGCAGTGCTGTTCAGACAGGGGTAGGGAATCAGCCCCAGCATTTT. It yields the protein CSAVQTGVGNQPQHF. This chain links TRBV20-1 with TRBJ1-5; TRBD1 matches 8 bases. This CDR3 has 15 residues. Germline V gives CDR1 DFQATT, CDR2 SNEGSKA (reference sequence). With V trimmed by 5 bases and J by 4 bases, 10 bases remained unmatched.